The sequence of this T cell receptor beta chain was determined in a study of identifying expanded T cells in peripheral blood. Overall study findings and caveats: Two-week clone count variance significantly increased as total template count grew. Differentially abundant clones: around 1.2 between replicates, 15 to 17 at approximately two weeks, approximately 18 at four.

Collection occurred without any documented infections or immune events in donors. Profiled with immunoSEQ multiplex PCR; TCRdb holds only in-frame clones, not every one. The data contain 75,000 to 95,000 clones, roughly 90% of them singletons. Germline V gene data show CDR1 as LNHDA and CDR2 as SQIVND (reference sequence). The CDR3 runs to 15 residues. The ends lost 1 base at V and 5 bases at J; junction bases unmatched: 4. This clone appeared a single time. The antigen remains unidentified. Within the sample, other DNA sequences also encode this same CDR3. Sequencing was performed on blood. This sequence joins TRBV19 and TRBJ1-5, with 8 positions matching TRBD1. The origin of this receptor is a person aged 18-70 years in good health. CDR3 amino acids: CASSIAGGPYQPQHF. In nucleotides, the CDR3 is TGTGCCAGTAGTATAGCAGGGGGCCCCTATCAGCCCCAGCATTTT.